This TCR beta chain was captured by sequencing in a study of cytomegalovirus exposure and HLA in healthy donors. The CDR3 has 14 amino acids. The ends lost 3 bases at V and 2 bases at J; junction bases unmatched: 3. CDR1 KGHSH and CDR2 LQKENI come from the germline V gene. PCR employed 60 Vbeta and 13 Jbeta primers. Here immunoSEQ multiplex PCR was the method, and the copy in TCRdb shows in-frame clones only, minus some. The table lists over 150,000 clones, over 75% of them singletons. Sequencing input: PBMCs. The J gene is TRBJ2-5, the V gene TRBV18; 7 bases map to TRBD1. This receptor was taken from a human donor in good health. This chain's CDR3 is CASSPPGQQETQYF. CDR3 bases: TGTGCCAGCTCACCGCCGGGACAGCAAGAGACCCAGTACTTC.